This TCR beta chain originates from a study of Ad26.COV2.S vaccination and SARS-CoV-2 variants. Across the study: In the study, Ad26.COV2.S was injected intramuscularly once, or twice 56 days apart. Study outcomes and limitations: From the TCR breadth and depth analyses, total T cell responses may have been underestimated. Marked by substantial breadth, spike-specific CD8+ and CD4+ T cell responses were reportedly seen after vaccination.

The repertoire was sequenced with immunoSEQ multiplex PCR; TCRdb's copy has only in-frame clones and lacks some. The sample contains about 480,000 clones, around nine tenths of which appear only once. On this clone: The antigen is unknown.

As for treatment: around 19 received Ad26.COV2.S at low or high dose, single or two shots; about five received placebo; per-sample allocation not given. All samples were drawn on day 63, counting from the first vaccine or placebo injection. It was an adult aged 18-55 years in Boston who was the donor. Trimming took 5 bases from V and 5 from J; bases not matched to a gene: 9. The CDR3 runs 16 residues. Germline lookup yields CDR1 LGHDT and CDR2 YNNKEL (reference sequence). The TCR sequence derives from a person between 18 and 65 years old who received the Ad26.COV2.S COVID-19 vaccine or a placebo. This material consisted of peripheral blood, taken in a trial of Ad26.COV2.S vaccine versus placebo. The genes are TRBV3-1 (or the pseudogene TRBV3-2) and TRBJ2-7; 13 bases match TRBD2. In DNA form, the CDR3 reads TGTGCCAGCAGCAGAGGGACTAGCGGGATCAGGAACGAGCAGTACTTC. Protein: CASSRGTSGIRNEQYF.